These 30 T cell receptor beta chains came from one sample sequenced in a study of blood T cell repertoires in COVID-19. Produced via immunoSEQ multiplex PCR; TCRdb's table is partial and in-frame only. This sample has roughly 200,000 clones, with around 83% found just once. Sequencing used PBMCs or T cells enriched from blood (not recorded which). The receptors originated from a woman in her twenties or thirties who had been exposed to COVID-19.

The rearrangement links TRBV9 to TRBJ2-1; 9 bases agree with TRBD2. V trimming: 3 bases; J trimming: 4 bases; junction bases outside the gene matches: 14. Germline CDR1 reads SGDLS; CDR2 reads YYNGEE. The length of the CDR3 is 18 residues. This chain's CDR3 is CASSDPRQSGGYYNEQFF. Written as DNA, the CDR3 is TGTGCCAGCAGCGACCCCCGTCAGAGCGGGGGGTATTACAATGAGCAGTTCTTC.

The chain has TRBV19 and TRBJ1-2, with TRBD1 matching over 10 bases. The germline V gene encodes CDR1 LNHDA and CDR2 SQIVND (reference sequence). This CDR3 is built from 14 residues. J was trimmed by 8 bases and V by 5 bases; bases with no gene match: 8. CDR3 in DNA: TGTGCCAGTAGTTCGACAGGGGGCAGGGCCGGCTACACCTTC. Encoded protein: CASSSTGGRAGYTF. The full variable domain, its missing parts supplied by reference TRBV19 and TRBJ1-2, is DGGITQSPKYLFRKEGQNVTLSCEQNLNHDAMYWYRQDPGQGLRLIYYSQIVNDFQKGDIAEGYSVSREKKESFPLTVTSAQKNPTAFYLCASSSTGGRAGYTFGSGTRLTVV.

The V and J genes are TRBV5-8 and TRBJ1-6; perhaps TRBD1 as D (6 bases). With 4 bases removed from V and 5 bases from J, the gap between germline ends came to 10 bases. CDR3 length: 14 amino acids. The V gene's germline CDR1 is SGHTS and CDR2 YDEGEE. Here the CDR3 reads CASSIYRDNSPLHF. As DNA, the CDR3 is TGTGCCAGCAGCATATACAGGGATAATTCACCCCTCCACTTT.

The chain joins TRBV19 to TRBJ1-1; 9 bases agree with TRBD1. Germline CDR1 LNHDA, CDR2 SQIVND (reference sequence). This CDR3 contains 16 residues. The V gene end was trimmed by 4 bases and the J gene end by 1 base; junction bases not matched to a gene: 7. CDR3 in amino acids: CASSTSGQGSNTEAFF. The CDR3, as DNA: TGTGCCAGTAGTACCTCGGGACAGGGATCGAACACTGAAGCTTTCTTT.

This rearrangement joins TRBV5-4 to TRBJ2-3; tentatively, D is TRBD2 (5 bases). The CDR3 sequence is 15 residues long. Trimming pared 4 bases from V and 0 bases from J, leaving 12 bases between. Germline lookup yields CDR1 SGHNT and CDR2 YYREEE (reference sequence). The DNA for the CDR3 is TGTGCCAGCAGCCCTAGCCACCCTAGCACAGATACGCAGTATTTT. This translates into CASSPSHPSTDTQYF.

The J gene is TRBJ2-1, the V gene TRBV4-1; TRBD2 aligns across 8 bases. The CDR3 totals 17 residues. Trimming took 4 bases from V and 3 from J; bases not matched to a gene: 11. Germline V CDR1 and CDR2: MGHRA, YSYEKL. CDR3 bases: TGCGCCAGCAGCCGTGGGGGACTAGTTGCGAGCTACAATGAGCAGTTCTTC. Encoded protein: CASSRGGLVASYNEQFF.

The chain employs TRBV25-1 and TRBJ1-3; 7 bases agree with TRBD1. The J segment lost 0 bases and the V segment lost 1 base, leaving 6 bases of the junction unmatched. The CDR3 is made up of 17 amino acids. The germline V gene encodes CDR1 MGHDK and CDR2 SYGVNS. The CDR3: CASSEFRTGSSGNTIYF. CDR3 DNA: TGTGCCAGCAGTGAATTCCGGACAGGCAGCTCTGGAAACACCATATATTTT.

This clone was detected once. The genes are TRBV5-1 and TRBJ1-2, with a weak D call TRBD1 (6 bases). This CDR3 has 13 residues. V was pared by 7 bases and J by 8 bases, with 18 bases between. The germline gives CDR1 SGHRS, CDR2 YFSETQ. CDR3 sequence (DNA): TGCGCCAGCGCGGATAGGGGGGGCCGCGGCTACACCTTC. Translated, it gives CASADRGGRGYTF.

This chain links TRBV19 with TRBJ1-4, with D hard to call. V gave up 2 bases and J gave up 6 bases, with 10 bases separating them. This CDR3 comprises 14 residues. The V gene's germline CDR1 is LNHDA and CDR2 SQIVND (reference sequence). The chain's CDR3 is CASSIPGLDEKLFF. DNA for the CDR3: TGTGCCAGTAGTATACCAGGACTGGATGAAAAACTGTTTTTT.

The chain links TRBV11-2 to TRBJ2-1; tentative D call: TRBD1 (5 bases). Germline CDR1 and CDR2: SGHAT and FQNNGV. This CDR3 has 15 residues. With 5 bases removed from V and 7 bases from J, the gap between germline ends came to 18 bases. The CDR3 reads CASSLQGQMGNEQFF. The CDR3 DNA follows: TGTGCCAGCAGCCTCCAGGGCCAAATGGGGAATGAGCAGTTCTTC.

This clone has just a few counts. CDR3 sequence (DNA): TGTGCCAGCAGTCTTAGGGGACAGGGAATAGAGCCCATGAACACTGAAGCTTTCTTT. It specifies CASSLRGQGIEPMNTEAFF. The chain has TRBV6-8 and TRBJ1-1; the match to TRBD1 covers 9 bases. CDR3 length: 19 amino acids. Germline V lookup: CDR1 MNHGY, CDR2 SAAAGT. V lost 5 bases and J lost 0; bases outside the gene matches: 16.

This chain uses TRBV12-3 or TRBV12-4 with TRBJ2-7; D gene uncertain. V gave up 2 bases and J gave up 7 bases, with 6 bases separating them. This CDR3 contains 11 residues. This CDR3 is CASSLLREQYF. CDR3 bases: TGTGCCAGCAGTTTATTGCGGGAGCAGTACTTC.

This chain connects TRBV2 to TRBJ1-1; D call uncertain. Germline V gives CDR1 SNHLY, CDR2 FYNNEI. V lost 6 bases to trimming and J lost 1 base, with 9 bases between them. The CDR3 spans 13 residues. The chain's CDR3 is CASRETENTEAFF. In DNA, the CDR3 is TGTGCCAGCAGAGAAACAGAGAACACTGAAGCTTTCTTT.

The V gene is TRBV18, the J gene TRBJ2-7, with a tentative D call TRBD1 (6 bases). This CDR3 comprises 16 residues. The V gene lost 4 bases and the J gene lost 0 bases, with 16 bases spanning the gap. Germline CDR1 KGHSH, CDR2 LQKENI. The CDR3 here is CASSQPGHLNSYEQYF. CDR3 DNA sequence: TGTGCCAGCTCACAACCGGGACACCTGAACTCCTACGAGCAGTACTTC.

The chain couples TRBV7-6 to TRBJ2-3; TRBD2 agrees at 9 bases. With 5 bases clipped from V and 0 bases from J, the junction kept 6 bases outside the gene matches. The CDR3 has 16 residues. Germline V gene sequence: CDR1 SGHVS, CDR2 FNYEAQ. CDR3 sequence (DNA): TGTGCCAGCAGCCTAATAGCGGGGGTGAGCACAGATACGCAGTATTTT. Protein product: CASSLIAGVSTDTQYF.

V gene TRBV2 combines with J gene TRBJ1-2; 10 positions agree with TRBD1. Germline V gene data show CDR1 as SNHLY and CDR2 as FYNNEI. Trimming cost V 9 bases and J 8 bases; bases outside gene matches: 15. The CDR3 sequence is 15 residues long. CDR3 sequence (DNA): TGTGCCAGTGGAAATCGGGGACAGGGGTTTGAAGGCTACACCTTC. It codes for CASGNRGQGFEGYTF.

In its sample, this clone was seen a few times. The chain employs TRBV10-1 and TRBJ2-2; D is perhaps TRBD1 (6 bases). Germline lookup yields CDR1 WNHNN and CDR2 SYGVQD (reference sequence). The CDR3 loop spans 15 amino acids. Deletions cut 1 base from V and 6 bases from J, with 12 bases between. This chain's CDR3 is CASSEFTGTAGELFF. The CDR3 nucleotides read TGCGCCAGCAGTGAGTTCACAGGGACGGCCGGGGAGCTGTTTTTT.

This clone has only one observation. The genes are TRBV9 and TRBJ2-7; TRBD1 matches at 7 bases. The CDR3 spans 13 residues. Trimming at V came to 3 bases and at J to 5 bases, leaving 5 bases not matched to a gene. The germline CDR1 and CDR2 sequences are SGDLS and YYNGEE. DNA for the CDR3: TGTGCCAGCAGCGACCACGGACAGGACGAGCAGTACTTC. Its protein is CASSDHGQDEQYF.

V is TRBV6-5 and J is TRBJ1-2; D gene uncertain. V was pared by 6 bases and J by 2 bases, with 13 bases between. Germline V CDR1 and CDR2: MNHEY, SVGAGI. The CDR3 is 14 amino acids. The CDR3 DNA reads as TGTGCCAGCAGCCGCACGTCAGGCAACTATGGCTACACCTTC. Translating gives CASSRTSGNYGYTF.

The chain has TRBV7-9 and TRBJ2-3; D unclear. The germline V gene encodes CDR1 SEHNR and CDR2 FQNEAQ (reference sequence). V was pared by 6 bases and J by 0 bases, with 10 bases between. CDR3 length equals 14 residues. In DNA form, the CDR3 reads TGTGCCAGCAGTAAGGAGAGGAGCACAGATACGCAGTATTTT. This encodes CASSKERSTDTQYF.

The chain is built from TRBV9 and TRBJ1-1; 7 bases are a match to TRBD1. CDR1 is SGDLS, CDR2 YYNGEE, per germline. The junction had 14 bases not matched to a gene; V was cut back by 0 bases and J by 0 bases. The CDR3 loop spans 19 amino acids. In DNA, the CDR3 is TGTGCCAGCAGCGTAGGGGGGACAGCTCCTAGCATAATGAACACTGAAGCTTTCTTT. Its protein is CASSVGGTAPSIMNTEAFF.

The V gene is TRBV7-7, the J gene TRBJ2-7; 8 bases fit TRBD1. The CDR3 is 14 residues long. Germline-derived CDR1 and CDR2 are SSHAT and FNYEAQ (reference sequence). Losses at the gene ends were 5 bases for V and 5 bases for J; bases not matched to a gene: 8. The DNA for the CDR3 is TGTGCCAGCAGCCCCTCGGACAGGGAGGACGAGCAGTACTTC. Protein sequence: CASSPSDREDEQYF.

The chain recombines TRBV15 with TRBJ2-7; 10 bases fit TRBD1. The germline V gene encodes CDR1 LNHNV and CDR2 YYDKDF (reference sequence). The J segment lost 5 bases and the V segment lost 6 bases, leaving 10 bases of the junction unmatched. This CDR3 has 15 amino acids. This CDR3 is CATSTGTGVFDEQYF. For the CDR3, the DNA is TGTGCCACCAGTACAGGGACAGGGGTTTTCGACGAGCAGTACTTC.

The rearrangement uses TRBV5-1 and TRBJ2-3; possibly TRBD2 for D (6 bases). The CDR3 length is 14 residues. CDR1 SGHRS and CDR2 YFSETQ come from the germline V gene. Between the trimmed V and J ends, which lost 4 bases and 0 bases, there was a span of 9 bases. CDR3 amino acids: CASSTGVSTDTQYF. CDR3 nucleotide sequence: TGCGCCAGCAGCACGGGGGTCAGCACAGATACGCAGTATTTT.

The chain uses TRBV6-5 and TRBJ1-1; D not resolved. V was trimmed by 0 bases and J by 2 bases, leaving 10 bases between them. CDR1 MNHEY and CDR2 SVGAGI come from the germline V gene. This CDR3 contains 15 residues. This chain's CDR3 is CASSYSPGKNTEAFF. The CDR3 DNA follows: TGTGCCAGCAGTTACTCTCCCGGGAAAAACACTGAAGCTTTCTTT.

This clone has just one count. J is TRBJ1-1 and V is TRBV18; 7 bases are a match to TRBD1. J was trimmed by 6 bases and V by 1 base; bases with no gene match: 5. The length of the CDR3 is 14 residues. Per the germline V gene, CDR1 is KGHSH and CDR2 is LQKENI. The CDR3 region is CASSPLTGLAEAFF. The CDR3 nucleotides are TGTGCCAGCTCACCACTGACAGGGTTAGCTGAAGCTTTCTTT.

The V call is TRBV3-1 (or the pseudogene TRBV3-2), the J call TRBJ1-5, with a tentative D call TRBD1 (6 bases). CDR3 size: 15 residues. Germline V CDR1 and CDR2: LGHDT, YNNKEL (reference sequence). Between the trimmed V and J ends, which lost 1 base and 4 bases, there was a span of 11 bases. The chain's CDR3 is CASSQVQGPNQPQHF. The DNA for the CDR3 is TGTGCCAGCAGCCAAGTACAGGGCCCTAATCAGCCCCAGCATTTT.

The V call is TRBV14, the J call TRBJ1-4; 7 bases map to TRBD1. CDR1 and CDR2 from the germline V gene are SGHDN and FVKESK. This CDR3 is 16 amino acids long. The V gene end was trimmed by 1 base and the J gene end by 8 bases; junction bases not matched to a gene: 10. CDR3 in amino acids: CASSQADRARGEKLFF. DNA of the CDR3: TGTGCCAGCAGCCAAGCCGACAGGGCTAGGGGGGAAAAACTGTTTTTT.

This clone was seen more than once but under ten times. CDR3 coding DNA: TGCAGCGTTAACAGTGGAGAGACCCAGTACTTC. This gives the protein CSVNSGETQYF. The V call is TRBV29-1, the J call TRBJ2-5; D gene uncertain. Germline assignment: CDR1 SQVTM and CDR2 ANQGSEA. V was trimmed by 5 bases and J by 4 bases, leaving 8 bases between them. CDR3 length equals 11 residues.

The chain joins TRBV5-5 to TRBJ2-7, with 9 bases fitting TRBD1. After removal of 2 bases from V and 5 bases from J, the junction contained 5 bases not matched to a gene. CDR1 is SGHKS, CDR2 YYEKEE, per germline (reference sequence). This CDR3 is built from 14 residues. The CDR3 sequence is CASSFGGQGDEQYF. DNA for the CDR3: TGTGCCAGCAGCTTCGGGGGACAGGGTGACGAGCAGTACTTC.